A selection of T cell receptor beta chains follows, all from one sample in a study of response to subunit inactivated influenza vaccine. TCRdb analysed the RT-PCR reads with MiXCR anew, one entry per CDR3 protein. The data hold a few hundred thousand distinct CDR3 sequences, with around 15% observed a single time. The starting material was PBMCs from blood, obtained 12 days after vaccination. The receptor set was obtained from a man aged 45 to 65 who received an inactivated influenza vaccine. The CDR3 runs from the conserved cysteine through the conserved F or W. D genes are given only for firm matches. The size field is filled for only some rows; it gives once, few, many or a size class.

TRBJ2-5	few	TRBD1	TRBV12-3/TRBV12-4	CASSPRGRWETQYF	TGTGCCAGCAGCCCCAGGGGGCGATGGGAGACCCAGTACTTC
TRBJ2-1	few	-	TRBV5-1	CASSPTRTNYNEQFF	TGCGCCAGCAGCCCCACGCGGACTAACTACAATGAGCAGTTCTTC
TRBJ2-7	few	-	TRBV6-2/TRBV6-3	CASSRTRQSYEQYF	TGTGCCAGCAGCCGTACCAGGCAGTCCTACGAGCAGTACTTC
TRBJ2-5	few	-	TRBV5-5	CASTRLETQYF	TGTGCCAGCACCCGGCTGGAGACCCAGTACTTC
TRBJ2-3	many	-	TRBV4-3	CASSQGSLGKDTQYF	TGCGCCAGCAGCCAAGGGTCGCTCGGGAAAGATACGCAGTATTTT
TRBJ1-2	many	TRBD1	TRBV5-1	CASSSRQGGYGYTF	TGCGCCAGCAGCTCAAGACAGGGGGGCTATGGCTACACCTTC
TRBJ1-1	-	-	TRBV20-1	CSATDMGGTEAFF	TGCAGTGCTACCGATATGGGGGGTACTGAAGCTTTCTTT
TRBJ2-1	few	-	TRBV7-2	CASSLAGRWSYNEQFF	TGTGCCAGCAGCTTAGCGGGAAGATGGTCCTACAATGAGCAGTTCTTC
TRBJ2-2	-	-	TRBV9	CASSGGQGTAGELFF	TGTGCCAGCAGCGGGGGGCAGGGGACCGCCGGGGAGCTGTTTTTT
TRBJ2-7	many	-	TRBV3-1	CASSQVVYEQYF	TGTGCCAGCAGCCAAGTTGTCTACGAGCAGTACTTC
TRBJ2-3	-	TRBD2	TRBV4-2	CASSQGWASGSTDTQYF	TGTGCCAGCAGCCAGGGTTGGGCTAGCGGGAGCACAGATACGCAGTATTTT
TRBJ2-7	-	-	TRBV20-1	CSASPQYEQYF	TGCAGTGCTAGTCCGCAGTACGAGCAGTACTTC
TRBJ2-2	many	-	TRBV12-3/TRBV12-4	CASSFTSTGELFF	TGTGCCAGCAGCTTTACTAGCACCGGGGAGCTGTTTTTT
TRBJ2-2	-	-	TRBV10-2	CASSATGVNTGELFF	TGCGCCAGCAGCGCCACGGGGGTTAACACCGGGGAGCTGTTTTTT
TRBJ1-2	-	-	TRBV6-2/TRBV6-3	CASSYSLWGDGYTF	TGTGCCAGCAGTTACTCCTTATGGGGGGATGGCTACACCTTC
TRBJ2-3	few	TRBD2	TRBV29-1	CSVGGGRAQDTQYF	TGCAGCGTTGGGGGCGGGAGGGCCCAAGATACGCAGTATTTT
TRBJ2-4	-	TRBD2	TRBV29-1	CSARRTSGELIQYF	TGCAGCGCCCGAAGGACTAGCGGAGAATTGATTCAGTACTTC
TRBJ1-3	few	TRBD1	TRBV6-1	CASSDDFRDSGNTIYF	TGTGCCAGCAGTGATGATTTCCGGGACAGCGGAAACACCATATATTTT
TRBJ2-2	many	TRBD1	TRBV5-1	CASSHTQGAQLSLVTGELFF	TGCGCCAGCAGCCACACACAGGGGGCCCAACTCTCCTTGGTCACCGGGGAGCTGTTTTTT
TRBJ2-5	-	-	TRBV11-2	CASSLSVHPEETQYF	TGTGCCAGCAGCTTAAGTGTTCACCCGGAGGAGACCCAGTACTTC
TRBJ2-3	-	TRBD2	TRBV20-1	CSAKGREERTDTQYF	TGCAGTGCTAAGGGGCGGGAGGAACGCACAGATACGCAGTATTTT
TRBJ2-3	few	-	TRBV9	CASSVEDLRDTQYF	TGTGCCAGCAGCGTAGAAGATCTCAGGGATACGCAGTATTTT
TRBJ2-2	few	-	TRBV7-9	CASSFFGEFHTGELFF	TGTGCCAGCAGCTTTTTTGGCGAGTTCCACACCGGGGAGCTGTTTTTT
TRBJ1-2	-	-	TRBV7-9	CASSLETGGGHGYTF	TGTGCCAGCAGCTTAGAGACAGGAGGTGGACATGGCTACACCTTC
TRBJ2-7	-	-	TRBV20-1	CSARGERGHEQYF	TGCAGTGCTAGAGGAGAGAGGGGCCACGAGCAGTACTTC
TRBJ1-2	-	-	TRBV6-2/TRBV6-3	CASSYPYRTSSLGYGYTF	TGTGCCAGCAGTTACCCCTACAGGACTAGTTCGCTCGGCTATGGCTACACCTTC